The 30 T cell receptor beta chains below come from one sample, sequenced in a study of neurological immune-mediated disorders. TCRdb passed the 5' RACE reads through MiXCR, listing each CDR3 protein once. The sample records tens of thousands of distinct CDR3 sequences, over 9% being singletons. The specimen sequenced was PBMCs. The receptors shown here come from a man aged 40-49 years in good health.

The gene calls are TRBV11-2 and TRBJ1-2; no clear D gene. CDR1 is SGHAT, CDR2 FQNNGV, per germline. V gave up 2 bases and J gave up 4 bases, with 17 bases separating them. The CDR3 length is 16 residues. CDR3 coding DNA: TGTGCCAGCAGCTTAAATGGTGTAAAGGCCAGCTATGGCTACACCTTC. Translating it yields CASSLNGVKASYGYTF.

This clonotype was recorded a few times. In nucleotides, the CDR3 is TGTGCCAGCAGTCCGCATGGACAGGGGAGCTACGAGCAGTACTTC. Translation gives CASSPHGQGSYEQYF. The rearrangement joins TRBV28 to TRBJ2-7, with 9 bases that match TRBD1. With V trimmed by 5 bases and J by 3 bases, 8 bases remained unmatched. CDR3 length: 15 residues. Per germline, CDR1 MDHEN and CDR2 SYDVKM.

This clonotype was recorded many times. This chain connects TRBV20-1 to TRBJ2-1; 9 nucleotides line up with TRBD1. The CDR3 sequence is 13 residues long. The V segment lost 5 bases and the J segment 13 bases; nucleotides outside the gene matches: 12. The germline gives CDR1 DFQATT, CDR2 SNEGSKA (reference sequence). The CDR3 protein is CSAPGTGRSGQFF. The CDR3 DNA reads TGCAGTGCTCCCGGGACAGGGAGGTCTGGTCAGTTCTTC.

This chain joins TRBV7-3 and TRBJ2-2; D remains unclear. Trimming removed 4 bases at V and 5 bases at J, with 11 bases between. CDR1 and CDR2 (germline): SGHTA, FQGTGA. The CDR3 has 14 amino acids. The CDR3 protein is CASSSGLATGELFF. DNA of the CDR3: TGTGCCAGCAGCTCCGGTTTGGCTACCGGGGAGCTGTTTTTT.

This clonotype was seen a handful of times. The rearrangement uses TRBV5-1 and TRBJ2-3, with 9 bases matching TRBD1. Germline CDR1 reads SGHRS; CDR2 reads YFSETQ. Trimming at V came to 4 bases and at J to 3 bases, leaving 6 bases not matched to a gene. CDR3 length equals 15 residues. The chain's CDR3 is CASSPGQGATDTQYF. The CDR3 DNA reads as TGCGCCAGCAGCCCGGGACAGGGCGCAACAGATACGCAGTATTTT.

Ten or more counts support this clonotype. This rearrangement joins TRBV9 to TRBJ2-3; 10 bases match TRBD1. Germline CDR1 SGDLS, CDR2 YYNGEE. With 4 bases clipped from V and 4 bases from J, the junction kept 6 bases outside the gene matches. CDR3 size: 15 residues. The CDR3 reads CASSLGQGSADTQYF. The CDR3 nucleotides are TGTGCCAGCAGCCTGGGACAGGGGTCCGCAGATACGCAGTATTTT.

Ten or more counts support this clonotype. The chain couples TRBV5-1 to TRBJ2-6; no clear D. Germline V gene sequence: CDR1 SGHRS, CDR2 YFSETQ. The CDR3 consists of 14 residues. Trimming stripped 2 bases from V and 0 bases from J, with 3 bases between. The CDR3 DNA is TGCGCCAGCAGCTTAGGCTCTGGGGCCAACGTCCTGACTTTC. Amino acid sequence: CASSLGSGANVLTF.

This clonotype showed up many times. The CDR3 DNA reads as TGTGCCAGCAGTTTGTACCGGTTCGGGGGGCGAGCTTTCTTT. Protein product: CASSLYRFGGRAFF. The J gene is TRBJ1-1, the V gene TRBV27; tentative D call: TRBD1 (6 bases). The CDR3 is made up of 14 amino acids. The ends were cut back, 3 bases at V and 10 bases at J, with 18 bases in the middle. Germline values: CDR1 MNHEY, CDR2 SMNVEV (reference sequence).

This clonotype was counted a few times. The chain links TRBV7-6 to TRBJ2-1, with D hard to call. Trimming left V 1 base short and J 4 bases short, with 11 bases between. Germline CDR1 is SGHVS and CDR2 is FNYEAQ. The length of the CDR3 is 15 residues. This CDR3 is CASSLGSYPYNEQFF. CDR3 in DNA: TGTGCCAGCAGCTTAGGCAGCTATCCATACAATGAGCAGTTCTTC.

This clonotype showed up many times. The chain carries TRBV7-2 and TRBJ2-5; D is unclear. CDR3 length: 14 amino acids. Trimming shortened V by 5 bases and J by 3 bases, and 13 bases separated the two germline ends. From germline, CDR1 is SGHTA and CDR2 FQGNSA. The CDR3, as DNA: TGTGCCAGCAGCCTCGACACATTCGAAGAGACCCAGTACTTC. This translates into CASSLDTFEETQYF.

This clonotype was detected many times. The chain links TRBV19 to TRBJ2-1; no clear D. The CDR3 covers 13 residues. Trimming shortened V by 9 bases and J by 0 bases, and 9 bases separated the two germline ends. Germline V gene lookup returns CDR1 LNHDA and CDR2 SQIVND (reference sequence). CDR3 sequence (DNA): TGTGCCAGCGTTTCTGGCTCCTACAATGAGCAGTTCTTC. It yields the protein CASVSGSYNEQFF.

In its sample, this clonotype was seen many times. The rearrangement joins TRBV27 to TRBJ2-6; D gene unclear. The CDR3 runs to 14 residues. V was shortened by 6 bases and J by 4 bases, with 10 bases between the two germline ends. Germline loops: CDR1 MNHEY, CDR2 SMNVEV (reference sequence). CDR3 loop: CASSNTDGANVLTF. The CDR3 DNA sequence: TGTGCCAGCAGCAACACCGACGGGGCCAACGTCCTGACTTTC.

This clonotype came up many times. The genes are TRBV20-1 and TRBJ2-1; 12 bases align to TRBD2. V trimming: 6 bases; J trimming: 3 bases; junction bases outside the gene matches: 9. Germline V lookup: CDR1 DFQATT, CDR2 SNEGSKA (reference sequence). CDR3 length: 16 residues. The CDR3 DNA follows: TGCAGTGCGCCCCGGAGGGGACTAGCGGGCTACAATGAGCAGTTCTTC. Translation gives CSAPRRGLAGYNEQFF.

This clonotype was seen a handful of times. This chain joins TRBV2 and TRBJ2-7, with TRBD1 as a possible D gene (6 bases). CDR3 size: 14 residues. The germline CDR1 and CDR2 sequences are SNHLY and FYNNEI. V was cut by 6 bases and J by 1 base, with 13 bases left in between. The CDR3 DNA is TGTGCCAGCAGAACGAAGGGACATTCCTACGAGCAGTACTTC. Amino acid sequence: CASRTKGHSYEQYF.

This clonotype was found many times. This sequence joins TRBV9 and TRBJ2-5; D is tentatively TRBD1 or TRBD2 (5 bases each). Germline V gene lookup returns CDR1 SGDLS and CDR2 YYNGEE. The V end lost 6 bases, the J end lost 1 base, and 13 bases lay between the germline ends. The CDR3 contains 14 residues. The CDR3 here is CASNQGVTQETQYF. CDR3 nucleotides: TGTGCCAGCAACCAGGGAGTCACCCAAGAGACCCAGTACTTC.

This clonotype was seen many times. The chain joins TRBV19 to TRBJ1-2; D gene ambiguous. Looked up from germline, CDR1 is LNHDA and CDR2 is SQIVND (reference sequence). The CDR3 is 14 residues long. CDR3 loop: CAEGQRAGPYGYTF. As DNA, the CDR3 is TGTGCGGAGGGCCAACGGGCAGGACCCTATGGCTACACCTTC.

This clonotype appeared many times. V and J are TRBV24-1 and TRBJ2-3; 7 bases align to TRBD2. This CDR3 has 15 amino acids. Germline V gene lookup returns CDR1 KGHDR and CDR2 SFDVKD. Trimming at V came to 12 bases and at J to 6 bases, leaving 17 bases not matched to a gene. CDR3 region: CAPPTKAGISDTQYF. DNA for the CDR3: TGTGCCCCGCCAACTAAAGCGGGAATATCGGATACGCAGTATTTT.

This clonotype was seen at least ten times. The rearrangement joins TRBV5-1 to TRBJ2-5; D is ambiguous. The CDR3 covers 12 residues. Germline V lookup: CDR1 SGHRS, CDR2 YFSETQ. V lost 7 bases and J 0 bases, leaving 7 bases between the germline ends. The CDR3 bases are TGCGCCAGCCCCAACGACCAAGAGACCCAGTACTTC. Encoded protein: CASPNDQETQYF.

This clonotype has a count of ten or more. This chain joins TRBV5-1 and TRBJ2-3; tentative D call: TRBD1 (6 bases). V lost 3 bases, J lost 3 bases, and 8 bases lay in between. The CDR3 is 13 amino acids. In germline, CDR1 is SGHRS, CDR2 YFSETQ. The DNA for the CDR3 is TGCGCCAGCAGCTCAGGGGTGACAGATACGCAGTATTTT. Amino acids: CASSSGVTDTQYF.

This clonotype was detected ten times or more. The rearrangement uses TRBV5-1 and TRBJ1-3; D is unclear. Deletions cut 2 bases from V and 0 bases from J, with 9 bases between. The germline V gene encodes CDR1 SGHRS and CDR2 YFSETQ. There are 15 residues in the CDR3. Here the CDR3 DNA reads TGCGCCAGCAGCTTTGACACTAACTCTGGAAACACCATATATTTT. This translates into CASSFDTNSGNTIYF.

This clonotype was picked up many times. CDR3 nucleotide sequence: TGCGCCAGCAGCCGGGTGGCGGGTCGACAAGAGACCCAGTACTTC. Protein: CASSRVAGRQETQYF. The chain combines TRBV5-1 with TRBJ2-5; possibly TRBD2 for D (5 bases). V lost 4 bases and J 2 bases, leaving 15 bases between the germline ends. This CDR3 is 15 amino acids long. Germline V gene lookup returns CDR1 SGHRS and CDR2 YFSETQ.

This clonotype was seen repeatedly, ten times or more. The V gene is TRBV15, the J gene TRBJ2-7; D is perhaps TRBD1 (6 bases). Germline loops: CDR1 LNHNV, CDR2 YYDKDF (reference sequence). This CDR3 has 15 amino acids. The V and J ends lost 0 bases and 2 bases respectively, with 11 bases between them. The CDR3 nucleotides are TGTGCCACCAGCAGAGAACAGACAGGACCCTACGAGCAGTACTTC. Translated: CATSREQTGPYEQYF.

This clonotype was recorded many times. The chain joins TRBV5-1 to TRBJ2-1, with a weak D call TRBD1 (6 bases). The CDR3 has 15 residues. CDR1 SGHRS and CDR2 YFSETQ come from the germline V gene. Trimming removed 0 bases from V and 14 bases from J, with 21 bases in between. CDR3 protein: CASSLAEGDNPSKFF. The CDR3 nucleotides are TGCGCCAGCAGCTTGGCCGAGGGGGACAACCCTTCGAAGTTCTTC.

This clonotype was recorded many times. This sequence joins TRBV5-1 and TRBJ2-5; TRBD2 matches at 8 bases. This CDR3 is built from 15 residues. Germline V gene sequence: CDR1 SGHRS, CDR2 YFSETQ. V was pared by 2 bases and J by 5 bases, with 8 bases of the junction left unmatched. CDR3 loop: CASSFGGGPGETQYF. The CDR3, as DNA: TGCGCCAGCAGCTTTGGCGGGGGGCCTGGGGAGACCCAGTACTTC.

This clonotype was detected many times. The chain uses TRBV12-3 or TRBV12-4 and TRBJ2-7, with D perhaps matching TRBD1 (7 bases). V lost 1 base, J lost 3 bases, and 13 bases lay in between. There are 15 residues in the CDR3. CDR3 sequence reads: CASSLVVRDSYEQYF. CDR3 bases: TGTGCCAGCAGTTTAGTGGTGCGGGACAGCTACGAGCAGTACTTC.

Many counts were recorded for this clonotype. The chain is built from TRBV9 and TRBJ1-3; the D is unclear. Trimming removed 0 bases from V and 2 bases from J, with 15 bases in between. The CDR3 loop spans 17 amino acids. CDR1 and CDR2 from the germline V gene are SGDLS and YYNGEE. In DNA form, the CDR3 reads TGTGCCAGCAGCGTAGATCCCGGGGAGCTCACTGGAAACACCATATATTTT. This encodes CASSVDPGELTGNTIYF. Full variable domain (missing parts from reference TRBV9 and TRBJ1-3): DSGVTQTPKHLITATGQRVTLRCSPRSGDLSVYWYQQSLDQGLQFLIQYYNGEERAKGNILERFSAQQFPDLHSELNLSSLELGDSALYFCASSVDPGELTGNTIYFGEGSWLTVV.

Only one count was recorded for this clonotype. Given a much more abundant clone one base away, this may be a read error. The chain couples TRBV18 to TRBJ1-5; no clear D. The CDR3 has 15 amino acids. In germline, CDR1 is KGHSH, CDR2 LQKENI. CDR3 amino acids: CASSQVAGNNQPRHF. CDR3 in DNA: TGTGCCAGCTCACAGGTCGCGGGTAACAATCAGCCCCGGCATTTT.

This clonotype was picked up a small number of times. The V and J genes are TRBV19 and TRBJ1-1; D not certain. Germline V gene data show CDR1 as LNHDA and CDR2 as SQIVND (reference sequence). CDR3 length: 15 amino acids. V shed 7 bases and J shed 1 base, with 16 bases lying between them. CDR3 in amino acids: CASTGRVPQNTEAFF. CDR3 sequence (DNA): TGTGCCAGTACTGGGAGGGTCCCTCAGAACACTGAAGCTTTCTTT.

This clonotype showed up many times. CDR3 loop: CASSLDLLETQYF. CDR3 in DNA: TGTGCCAGCAGCTTAGACCTTTTGGAGACCCAGTACTTC. The rearrangement joins TRBV7-2 to TRBJ2-5; D not certain. Germline CDR1 is SGHTA and CDR2 is FQGNSA. V was pared by 1 base and J by 5 bases, with 8 bases between. The length of the CDR3 is 13 residues. Supplemented by reference TRBV7-2 and TRBJ2-5, the full variable domain reads GAGVSQSPSNKVTEKGKDVELRCDPISGHTALYWYRQSLGQGLEFLIYFQGNSAPDKSGLPSDRFSAERTGGSVSTLTIQRTQQEDSAVYLCASSLDLLETQYFGPGTRLLVL.

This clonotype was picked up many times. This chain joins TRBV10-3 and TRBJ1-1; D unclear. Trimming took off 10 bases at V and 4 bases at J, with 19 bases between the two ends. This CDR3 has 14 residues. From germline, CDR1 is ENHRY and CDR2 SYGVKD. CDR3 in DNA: TGTGCCACCCGCCCCCTAGACCTCGGCACTGAAGCTTTCTTT. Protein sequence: CATRPLDLGTEAFF.